This T cell receptor beta chain was documented in a study of human T cells and chemical hapten exposure. Study background: Variation in per-sample TCR yields came mainly from small pooled library volume differences. Study results and caveats: DPC sensitization did not alter TCRs above 1 in 1000 frequency.

CDR1 MDHEN and CDR2 SYDVKM come from the germline V gene. The CDR3 is made up of 19 amino acids. V lost 6 bases to trimming and J lost 4 bases; unmatched junction nucleotides: 16. In this sample, this clonotype turned up many times. Its antigen is unknown. Time point in this sample: healthy volunteer bleed at 2 weeks. Unfractionated whole blood was the source from which total RNA was extracted. The library labeled individual cDNA molecules by adding unique molecular identifiers to them. TCRdb ran MiXCR on the RACE reads and lists one entry per CDR3 protein. The sample contains about 45,000 distinct CDR3 sequences, nearly 4.5% of which appear only once.

The chain has TRBV28 and TRBJ2-6; 9 nucleotides agree with TRBD1. Material: whole blood. The sequence was obtained from a human donor in good health. Some clones in this sample may be carry-over from other donors' samples. The CDR3 is CASRSPQGAPLKGANVLTF. The DNA for the CDR3 is TGTGCCAGCAGATCCCCACAGGGGGCCCCTCTAAAAGGGGCCAACGTCCTGACTTTC.